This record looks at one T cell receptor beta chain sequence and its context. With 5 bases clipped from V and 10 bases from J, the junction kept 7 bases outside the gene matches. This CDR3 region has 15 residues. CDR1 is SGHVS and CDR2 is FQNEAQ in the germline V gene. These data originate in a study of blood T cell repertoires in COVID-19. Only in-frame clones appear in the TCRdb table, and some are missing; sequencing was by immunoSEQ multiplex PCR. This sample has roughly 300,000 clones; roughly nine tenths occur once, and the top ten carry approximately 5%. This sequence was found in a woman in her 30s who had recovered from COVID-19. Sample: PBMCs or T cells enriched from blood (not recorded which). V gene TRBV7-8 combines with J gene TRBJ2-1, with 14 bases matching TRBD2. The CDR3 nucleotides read TGTGCCAGCAGCAACGGACTAGCGGGGGGTTGGGAGCAGTTCTTC. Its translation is CASSNGLAGGWEQFF.